A selection of T cell receptor beta chains follows, all from one sample in a study of T cell responses to AZD1222 COVID-19 vaccine. The assay was immunoSEQ multiplex PCR, and TCRdb's table has in-frame clones only and misses some. Of approximately 100,000 clones in the sample, around 84% were seen once. The source material was peripheral blood, sampled 28 days after the second AZD1222 dose. These receptors originate from an adult who received the AZD1222 COVID-19 vaccine. Each CDR3 is given with its conserved first and last residue. A D gene is named only where the DNA matches it firmly. Expanded clones are given a class, and other clones once, few, many or no size at all.

clone size: NA
J gene: TRBJ2-1
CDR3 length: 12
D gene: TRBD2
V gene: TRBV29-1
CDR3 protein: CSASLAGGEQFF
CDR3 DNA: TGCAGCGCTAGTCTAGCGGGAGGTGAGCAGTTCTTC

clone size: NA
J gene: TRBJ2-1
CDR3 length: 14
D gene: TRBD2
V gene: TRBV10-3
CDR3 protein: CAIRTSGRAIKQFF
CDR3 DNA: TGTGCCATCAGAACTAGCGGGAGGGCGATAAAGCAGTTCTTC

clone size: NA
J gene: TRBJ2-3
CDR3 length: 19
D gene: TRBD2
V gene: TRBV30
CDR3 protein: CAWSALLAGGTRLLDTQYF
CDR3 DNA: TGTGCCTGGAGTGCCTTACTAGCGGGGGGCACACGTCTCTTGGATACGCAGTATTTT

clone size: NA
J gene: TRBJ2-7
CDR3 length: 14
D gene: NA
V gene: TRBV18
CDR3 protein: CASSPPAGSYEQYF
CDR3 DNA: TGTGCCAGCTCACCACCGGCGGGCTCCTACGAGCAGTACTTC

clone size: NA
J gene: TRBJ1-2
CDR3 length: 15
D gene: NA
V gene: TRBV6-5
CDR3 protein: CASSYSGGQYYGYTF
CDR3 DNA: TGTGCCAGCAGTTACTCGGGCGGACAGTACTATGGCTACACCTTC

clone size: NA
J gene: TRBJ1-1
CDR3 length: 13
D gene: NA
V gene: TRBV29-1
CDR3 protein: CSARPGRNTEAFF
CDR3 DNA: TGCAGCGCTCGACCGGGGCGGAACACTGAAGCTTTCTTT

clone size: NA
J gene: TRBJ2-3
CDR3 length: 13
D gene: NA
V gene: TRBV6-4
CDR3 protein: CASSDFPADTQYF
CDR3 DNA: TGTGCCAGCAGTGACTTTCCAGCAGATACGCAGTATTTT

clone size: NA
J gene: TRBJ1-6
CDR3 length: 15
D gene: NA
V gene: TRBV7-8
CDR3 protein: CASSLFGQDRISLHF
CDR3 DNA: TGTGCCAGCAGCTTATTTGGCCAGGATCGGATCTCCCTCCACTTT

clone size: NA
J gene: TRBJ1-1
CDR3 length: 16
D gene: TRBD1
V gene: TRBV6-4
CDR3 protein: CASSDSRGLMNTEAFF
CDR3 DNA: TGTGCCAGCAGTGACTCGAGGGGGCTCATGAACACTGAAGCTTTCTTT

clone size: NA
J gene: TRBJ1-1
CDR3 length: 14
D gene: NA
V gene: TRBV6-1
CDR3 protein: CASSEGLMRTEAFF
CDR3 DNA: TGTGCCAGCAGTGAAGGACTAATGAGGACTGAAGCTTTCTTT

clone size: NA
J gene: TRBJ2-3
CDR3 length: 13
D gene: NA
V gene: TRBV13
CDR3 protein: CASSLGLGDTQYF
CDR3 DNA: TGTGCCAGCAGCTTAGGACTCGGAGATACGCAGTATTTT

clone size: NA
J gene: TRBJ1-2
CDR3 length: 14
D gene: TRBD1
V gene: TRBV11-2
CDR3 protein: CASSPQGAIGGYTF
CDR3 DNA: TGTGCCAGCAGTCCCCAGGGGGCCATCGGTGGCTACACCTTC

clone size: NA
J gene: TRBJ1-5
CDR3 length: 15
D gene: TRBD1
V gene: TRBV9
CDR3 protein: CASSVSDRVNQPQHF
CDR3 DNA: TGTGCCAGCAGCGTTTCAGACAGGGTAAATCAGCCCCAGCATTTT

clone size: NA
J gene: TRBJ2-3
CDR3 length: 15
D gene: TRBD1
V gene: TRBV9
CDR3 protein: CASSRGQGATDTQYF
CDR3 DNA: TGTGCCAGCAGCCGGGGACAGGGGGCGACAGATACGCAGTATTTT

clone size: once
J gene: TRBJ2-3
CDR3 length: 16
D gene: NA
V gene: TRBV2
CDR3 protein: CASMEVLFFSTDTQYF
CDR3 DNA: TGTGCCAGCATGGAGGTCCTCTTCTTTAGCACAGATACGCAGTATTTT

clone size: NA
J gene: TRBJ2-7
CDR3 length: 15
D gene: NA
V gene: TRBV9
CDR3 protein: CASSIGGSRAYEQYF
CDR3 DNA: TGTGCCAGCAGCATCGGGGGCTCGAGGGCCTACGAGCAGTACTTC

clone size: NA
J gene: TRBJ2-1
CDR3 length: 15
D gene: NA
V gene: TRBV6-5
CDR3 protein: CATLSVGSSYNEQFF
CDR3 DNA: TGTGCCACGTTATCTGTGGGGAGCTCCTACAATGAGCAGTTCTTC

clone size: NA
J gene: TRBJ2-7
CDR3 length: 16
D gene: TRBD2
V gene: TRBV7-2
CDR3 protein: CASSLAASGMLYEQYF
CDR3 DNA: TGTGCCAGCAGCTTAGCGGCTAGCGGGATGCTCTACGAGCAGTACTTC

clone size: NA
J gene: TRBJ2-7
CDR3 length: 14
D gene: NA
V gene: TRBV4-1
CDR3 protein: CASSQSRASEEQYF
CDR3 DNA: TGCGCCAGCAGCCAATCTAGAGCCTCCGAGGAGCAGTACTTC

clone size: NA
J gene: TRBJ2-7
CDR3 length: 15
D gene: NA
V gene: TRBV7-2
CDR3 protein: CASRRSQGVSYEQYF
CDR3 DNA: TGTGCCAGCCGGCGAAGTCAGGGCGTCTCCTACGAGCAGTACTTC

clone size: few
J gene: TRBJ2-1
CDR3 length: 14
D gene: NA
V gene: TRBV6-4
CDR3 protein: CASSVGDSYNEQFF
CDR3 DNA: TGTGCCAGCAGCGTAGGGGACTCCTACAATGAGCAGTTCTTC

clone size: NA
J gene: TRBJ1-4
CDR3 length: 15
D gene: NA
V gene: TRBV28
CDR3 protein: CASSLPGTYNEKLFF
CDR3 DNA: TGTGCCAGCAGTTTGCCGGGCACTTATAATGAAAAACTGTTTTTT

clone size: NA
J gene: TRBJ1-2
CDR3 length: 14
D gene: TRBD1
V gene: TRBV7-8
CDR3 protein: CASSPTGQNYGYTF
CDR3 DNA: TGTGCCAGCAGCCCCACGGGACAGAACTATGGCTACACCTTC

clone size: NA
J gene: TRBJ2-1
CDR3 length: 15
D gene: TRBD1
V gene: TRBV7-2
CDR3 protein: CASSSGTASYNEQFF
CDR3 DNA: TGTGCCAGCAGCTCCGGGACAGCTTCCTACAATGAGCAGTTCTTC

clone size: NA
J gene: TRBJ1-4
CDR3 length: 16
D gene: NA
V gene: TRBV28
CDR3 protein: CASTLRYVFANEKLFF
CDR3 DNA: TGTGCCAGCACCCTCCGTTACGTCTTCGCTAATGAAAAACTGTTTTTT

clone size: NA
J gene: TRBJ2-6
CDR3 length: 18
D gene: NA
V gene: TRBV18
CDR3 protein: CASSPQSSGGAGANVLTF
CDR3 DNA: TGTGCCAGCTCACCACAAAGTTCGGGCGGGGCTGGGGCCAACGTCCTGACTTTC

clone size: NA
J gene: TRBJ2-4
CDR3 length: 13
D gene: NA
V gene: TRBV20-1
CDR3 protein: CSASVQGGNIQYF
CDR3 DNA: TGCAGTGCTAGTGTTCAGGGGGGAAACATTCAGTACTTC

clone size: NA
J gene: TRBJ2-7
CDR3 length: 13
D gene: NA
V gene: TRBV11-2
CDR3 protein: CASSLAIVGEQYF
CDR3 DNA: TGTGCCAGCAGCTTAGCTATCGTGGGCGAGCAGTACTTC

clone size: NA
J gene: TRBJ2-3
CDR3 length: 17
D gene: TRBD2
V gene: TRBV7-6
CDR3 protein: CASSLVGREIGTDTQYF
CDR3 DNA: TGTGCCAGCAGCTTAGTTGGGAGGGAGATTGGAACAGATACGCAGTATTTT

clone size: NA
J gene: TRBJ2-6
CDR3 length: 17
D gene: TRBD1
V gene: TRBV12-5
CDR3 protein: CASGLGTGGAGANVLTF
CDR3 DNA: TGTGCTAGTGGTTTGGGGACAGGGGGCGCCGGGGCCAACGTCCTGACTTTC

clone size: NA
J gene: TRBJ1-2
CDR3 length: 15
D gene: NA
V gene: TRBV18
CDR3 protein: CASSPPPGALYGYTF
CDR3 DNA: TGTGCCAGCTCACCACCGCCAGGGGCCCTATATGGCTACACCTTC

clone size: NA
J gene: TRBJ2-3
CDR3 length: 16
D gene: TRBD2
V gene: TRBV28
CDR3 protein: CASSSPLAGGTDTQYF
CDR3 DNA: TGTGCCAGCAGTTCTCCTCTAGCGGGTGGTACAGATACGCAGTATTTT

clone size: NA
J gene: TRBJ1-1
CDR3 length: 14
D gene: NA
V gene: TRBV28
CDR3 protein: CASRRSDRNTEAFF
CDR3 DNA: TGTGCCAGCAGGCGGTCGGACCGGAACACTGAAGCTTTCTTT

clone size: NA
J gene: TRBJ2-2
CDR3 length: 14
D gene: NA
V gene: TRBV7-2
CDR3 protein: CASSPQPNTGELFF
CDR3 DNA: TGTGCCAGCAGTCCACAGCCGAACACCGGGGAGCTGTTTTTT

clone size: NA
J gene: TRBJ2-7
CDR3 length: 12
D gene: TRBD1
V gene: TRBV6-5
CDR3 protein: CASSPQTGGRYF
CDR3 DNA: TGTGCCAGCAGTCCACAAACAGGGGGCCGGTACTTC

clone size: NA
J gene: TRBJ1-4
CDR3 length: 16
D gene: NA
V gene: TRBV25-1
CDR3 protein: CASQPRGGGANEKLFF
CDR3 DNA: TGTGCCAGCCAACCCCGCGGGGGGGGAGCTAATGAAAAACTGTTTTTT

clone size: NA
J gene: TRBJ2-1
CDR3 length: 15
D gene: NA
V gene: TRBV6-2/TRBV6-3
CDR3 protein: CASSQSRSGYNEQFF
CDR3 DNA: TGTGCCAGCAGTCAGAGCCGGAGCGGCTACAATGAGCAGTTCTTC

clone size: NA
J gene: TRBJ1-3
CDR3 length: 14
D gene: NA
V gene: TRBV7-2
CDR3 protein: CASSQQSSGNTIYF
CDR3 DNA: TGTGCCAGCAGCCAACAGAGCTCTGGAAACACCATATATTTT

clone size: NA
J gene: TRBJ1-2
CDR3 length: 12
D gene: NA
V gene: TRBV27
CDR3 protein: CASSYLWGGYTF
CDR3 DNA: TGTGCCAGCAGTTACCTCTGGGGAGGCTACACCTTC

clone size: NA
J gene: TRBJ1-3
CDR3 length: 14
D gene: NA
V gene: TRBV7-2
CDR3 protein: CASSLSPSGNTIYF
CDR3 DNA: TGTGCCAGCAGCTTATCTCCCTCTGGAAACACCATATATTTT

clone size: NA
J gene: TRBJ2-5
CDR3 length: 14
D gene: TRBD1
V gene: TRBV24-1
CDR3 protein: CATSDPTGSETQYF
CDR3 DNA: TGTGCCACCAGTGATCCGACAGGGTCAGAGACCCAGTACTTC

clone size: once
J gene: TRBJ1-6
CDR3 length: 16
D gene: TRBD1
V gene: TRBV6-5
CDR3 protein: CASSYSGQGGNSPLHF
CDR3 DNA: TGTGCCAGCAGTTACTCAGGGCAGGGGGGGAATTCACCCCTCCACTTT

clone size: once
J gene: TRBJ1-1
CDR3 length: 14
D gene: NA
V gene: TRBV13
CDR3 protein: CASSFRGKNTEAFF
CDR3 DNA: TGTGCCAGCAGCTTTAGAGGAAAGAACACTGAAGCTTTCTTT

clone size: NA
J gene: TRBJ2-7
CDR3 length: 14
D gene: NA
V gene: TRBV29-1
CDR3 protein: CSVSLWDAAYEQYF
CDR3 DNA: TGCAGCGTAAGTCTTTGGGATGCCGCCTACGAGCAGTACTTC

clone size: few
J gene: TRBJ2-7
CDR3 length: 12
D gene: NA
V gene: TRBV6-5
CDR3 protein: CASRKDGYEQYF
CDR3 DNA: TGTGCCAGCAGAAAGGACGGCTACGAGCAGTACTTC

clone size: few
J gene: TRBJ2-5
CDR3 length: 14
D gene: NA
V gene: TRBV5-6
CDR3 protein: CASSLGQTQETQYF
CDR3 DNA: TGTGCCAGCAGCTTGGGGCAGACTCAAGAGACCCAGTACTTC

clone size: NA
J gene: TRBJ2-7
CDR3 length: 15
D gene: NA
V gene: TRBV5-1
CDR3 protein: CASSLGGGRAYEQYF
CDR3 DNA: TGCGCCAGCAGCTTGGGGGGCGGCAGGGCCTACGAGCAGTACTTC

clone size: NA
J gene: TRBJ2-7
CDR3 length: 19
D gene: TRBD2
V gene: TRBV11-2
CDR3 protein: CASRTLRGLAGGPTYEQYF
CDR3 DNA: TGTGCCAGCCGAACCCTGAGGGGGCTAGCGGGAGGGCCAACCTACGAGCAGTACTTC

clone size: NA
J gene: TRBJ1-2
CDR3 length: 12
D gene: NA
V gene: TRBV7-9
CDR3 protein: CASSLQGKGYTF
CDR3 DNA: TGTGCCAGCAGCTTACAGGGAAAAGGCTACACCTTC

clone size: NA
J gene: TRBJ2-5
CDR3 length: 18
D gene: TRBD2
V gene: TRBV4-2
CDR3 protein: CASSQGPQGAGGVETQYF
CDR3 DNA: TGTGCCAGCAGCCAAGGACCCCAAGGGGCGGGAGGGGTAGAGACCCAGTACTTC

clone size: NA
J gene: TRBJ1-2
CDR3 length: 11
D gene: NA
V gene: TRBV28
CDR3 protein: CASSSNYGYTF
CDR3 DNA: TGTGCCAGCAGTTCTAACTATGGCTACACCTTC

clone size: NA
J gene: TRBJ1-2
CDR3 length: 12
D gene: NA
V gene: TRBV6-5
CDR3 protein: CASRGGPYGYTF
CDR3 DNA: TGTGCCAGCAGGGGCGGTCCTTATGGCTACACCTTC